This TCR beta chain was profiled in a study of Graves' ophthalmopathy and Graves' hyperthyroidism (dated by TCRdb to between 2018 and 2020). About the study as a whole: Peripheral blood was collected at initial diagnosis, prior to any treatment. In more than five hyperthyroidism patients, the T-cell repertoires found in thyroid tissue were compared with those found in blood. Following sample collection, hyperthyroidism patients were given methimazole at a starting dose of 30 mg daily, and ophthalmopathy patients were given high-dose intravenous methylprednisolone. TCR beta repertoire signatures were used to distinguish Graves' ophthalmopathy from Graves' hyperthyroidism and to predict progression to ophthalmopathy. The 95 to 100 discovery patients were randomly divided into training and test sets at a 7:3 ratio. For independent validation, a separate cohort was made up of around 19 hyperthyroidism patients plus 17 patients who later progressed from hyperthyroidism to ophthalmopathy. To explore V-J signatures distinguishing ophthalmopathy from hyperthyroidism, a discovery set of approximately 100 patients (fewer than 45 ophthalmopathy, 57 stable hyperthyroidism) was enrolled. In total, approximately 140 blood samples were TCR-sequenced: around 42 ophthalmopathy, roughly 80 hyperthyroidism and about 17 hyperthyroidism-to-ophthalmopathy patients.

TCR beta CDR3 regions were amplified from RNA transcripts for repertoire sequencing. A first-round RT-PCR used HTBI primers with the Qiagen OneStep RT-PCR kit, followed by a second-round multiplex PCR, size selection and purification. Libraries were sequenced paired-end with 100 bp reads on an Illumina HiSeq2000. The source study handled its data this way. Reads were processed with SOAPnuke, discarding reads with adapters, uncalled bases, mean Phred below 15, or no exact constant-primer or identifier match. High-quality paired reads were merged with COPE v1.2.5. Each unique nucleotide sequence was treated as a clonotype, and MiTCR v1.1 was used to align the clonotypes to the IMGT TRB V, D and J references. The analysis was limited to V-J combinations with a frequency above 0.0001, which together covered roughly 99% of the repertoires. A TCR clonal expansion and chaos score per V-J combination was defined as the ratio of F50 clonal expansion to chaos observed in the TCRdist matrix. Welch's t-statistics and random forest were used to reduce the features to about 12 V-J combinations, which were then used as input to a naive Bayes classifier. The similarity between thyroid and blood repertoires was quantified using the Morisita-Horn index. The raw public reads went through TCRdb reprocessing: fastp at Q25, MiXCR clone calling, in-frame beta chains kept. Each record represents a unique CDR3 protein, reported with the most common genes and DNA among its rows. In this record, the V and J calls reflect TCRdb's handling and not the investigators' own analysis. Here the sample has 400,000 to 450,000 distinct CDR3 sequences; under 25% occur a single time. The ten largest make up around 3% of the sample.

Trimmed from V: 5 bases; trimmed from J: 8 bases; junction bases lacking a gene match: 7. From cysteine to phenylalanine, the CDR3 is 14 amino acids long. This entry keeps only the CDR3 DNA: 42 bases, framed from base 1. Details on this clonotype: Its antigen specificity is not known. Nothing much larger sits one base from this clone, and base qualities are not available.

The full study reports these points: Sample size was not statistically predetermined, and group allocation was not concealed from the investigators. In validation, the model predicted ophthalmopathy progression with 55% to 71% sensitivity and roughly 78% specificity; approximately 12 predicted patients were CT-confirmed with GO in a median of approximately six months. Most expanded thyroid clonotypes with a frequency above 0.001 also appeared in blood, which suggests that blood repertoires may reflect the immune response in the thyroid. The 13-signature model separated ophthalmopathy from stable hyperthyroidism with roughly 88% sensitivity and around 81% specificity in cross-validation, and 80%/75% in the test set.

A patient counted as having stable hyperthyroidism if there was no progression to ophthalmopathy within 18 months of follow-up. The hyperthyroidism patients were 18 to 65 years old and newly diagnosed, with a disease duration of less than 2 months. Anyone with other autoimmune diseases, uncontrolled infections, pregnancy or lactation was excluded from the study. Clinical symptoms, serum thyroxine, TRAb, thyroid ultrasound and orbital computed tomography formed the basis of the diagnosis. PBMCs were isolated from approximately 10 ml of fresh peripheral blood by Ficoll-Paque density gradient centrifugation. Trizol reagent was used to extract the total RNA, and its quality was then checked on an Agilent 2100 Bioanalyzer.

The sample taken for sequencing was peripheral blood. The source of this sequence is a woman aged 18-29 years with stable Graves' hyperthyroidism. Donor details come from another sample of the same person, matched by shared clones. This chain joins TRBV12-3 or TRBV12-4 to TRBJ2-2, with 8 bases in between that match TRBD1. The sequenced DNA is TGTGCCAGCAGTCGCCTACAGGGGGAAGGGGAGCTGTTTTTT. The translation is CASSRLQGEGELFF.